The rows below give T cell receptor beta chains drawn from one sample of a study of cytomegalovirus exposure and HLA in healthy donors. Sequenced by immunoSEQ multiplex PCR; TCRdb stores in-frame clones only, minus some. The data contain about 170,000 clones, about 80% of them seen just once; the ten biggest clones take up roughly 5.8%. Specimen: PBMCs. The receptors were sampled from a man aged 35 to 55 in good health and CMV-seropositive. The CDR3 runs from the conserved cysteine through the conserved F or W. The D gene is left open where the match is weak. The listing skips clone size in some rows; elsewhere it reads once, few, many or a size class.

clone_size j_call v_call d_call cdr3_aa cdr3_nt
- TRBJ2-3 TRBV15 - CATSRDTGTSTDTQYF TGTGCCACCAGCAGAGATACCGGGACTAGCACAGATACGCAGTATTTT
- TRBJ2-6 TRBV19 TRBD1 CASSTATGANGLTF TGTGCCAGTAGTACCGCCACAGGGGCCAACGGCCTGACTTTC
- TRBJ1-3 TRBV9 - CASSPRGGGAGNTIYF TGTGCCAGCAGCCCTCGTGGTGGAGGGGCCGGAAACACCATATATTTT
few TRBJ2-1 TRBV25-1 TRBD2 CASSGGLNEQFF TGTGCCAGCAGCGGGGGGTTGAATGAGCAGTTCTTC
- TRBJ1-4 TRBV11-3 - CASSLGRGQTNEKLFF TGTGCCAGCAGCTTGGGGAGGGGACAAACTAATGAAAAACTGTTTTTT
- TRBJ1-3 TRBV6-1 - CASSEDSPGLGNTIYF TGTGCCAGCAGTGAGGACTCACCAGGACTCGGAAACACCATATATTTT
once TRBJ2-1 TRBV7-3 TRBD2 CASSVRGGRAGNEQFF TGTGCCAGCAGCGTCCGGGGCGGGAGGGCCGGGAATGAGCAGTTCTTC
- TRBJ2-1 TRBV15 - CATSRLRDEQFF TGTGCCACCAGCAGACTGCGTGATGAGCAGTTCTTC
- TRBJ2-3 TRBV28 - CASSFLRGGGSTDTQYF TGTGCCAGCAGTTTCCTCCGCGGCGGGGGCAGCACAGATACGCAGTATTTT
- TRBJ2-1 TRBV5-1 TRBD2 CASSLLSSGTSGNEQFF TGCGCCAGCAGCTTGTTGTCTAGCGGGACCTCCGGCAATGAGCAGTTCTTC
- TRBJ2-1 TRBV10-3 TRBD2 CAINGGTRSSYNEQFF TGTGCCATCAATGGGGGGACTAGGAGCTCCTACAATGAGCAGTTCTTC
- TRBJ2-1 TRBV5-8 TRBD2 CASSFGTSGNNEQFF TGTGCCAGCAGCTTTGGGACTAGCGGGAATAATGAGCAGTTCTTC
few TRBJ1-6 TRBV7-9 TRBD1 CASSITGGGPLHF TGTGCCAGCAGCATCACAGGGGGTGGGCCCCTCCACTTT
- TRBJ1-4 TRBV2 - CASSQGGQVNEKLFF TGTGCCAGCAGCCAAGGGGGACAAGTAAATGAAAAACTGTTTTTT
few TRBJ1-5 TRBV2 - CASSEGLNSNQPQHF TGTGCCAGCAGTGAAGGACTGAATAGCAATCAGCCCCAGCATTTT
- TRBJ1-4 TRBV7-9 - CASSGLGGEKLFF TGTGCCAGCAGCGGACTAGGGGGTGAAAAACTGTTTTTT
once TRBJ1-2 TRBV29-1 TRBD1 CSAMTGNGYTF TGCAGCGCCATGACAGGGAATGGCTACACCTTC